This T cell receptor (beta chain) appears in the sequencing data of a study of T cell clonotyping in hematopoietic cell transplantation. Study-wide context: Cytoreduction preceded collection of pretransplant recipient samples.

Trimming cost V 5 bases and J 5 bases, with 14 bases left between them. CDR1 and CDR2 from the germline V gene are SGHAT and FQDESV (reference sequence). The CDR3 sequence is 14 residues long. A note on this clone: Its antigen is undetermined.

Time point indicated: recipient sample about 28 days before transplant, after cytoreduction. Study-wide results and limits: After transplant, recipient diversity fell while pathologically expanded clonotypes grew through day 180.

Clones were sequenced by immunoSEQ multiplex PCR, and TCRdb holds only the in-frame ones, with some missing. The profile shows tens of thousands of clones, about nine tenths of them singletons. Sequences were derived from peripheral blood mononuclear cells, sampled before stem cell transplant. The sequence was collected from a man aged 55 to 70 with biphenotypic leukemia. Some clones in this sample may be carry-over from other donors' samples. The chain has TRBV11-1 and TRBJ2-3; D uncertain. The CDR3 reads CASSTLIGEDTQYF. The DNA for the CDR3 is TGTGCCAGCAGCACATTAATAGGAGAAGATACGCAGTATTTT.